This TCR beta chain was recovered during a study of blood T cells in healthy people across ages. Study results and caveats: Using unsorted PBMCs precluded a conclusive naive versus antigen-experienced comparison.

Trimming removed 5 bases from V and 5 bases from J; junction bases left unmatched: 4. Germline V gene data show CDR1 as DFQATT and CDR2 as SNEGSKA (reference sequence). This CDR3 is built from 14 residues. This clonotype occurred a few times. Its specificity is not known. PCR was performed a second time for about 7 to 12 cycles using a sample-barcoded 5' primer and a J-beta primer mix. Via MiXCR, TCRdb re-called the 5' RACE reads, giving one row per CDR3 protein. The sample includes about 1.1 million distinct CDR3 sequences, 35% to 40% seen only once; the top ten take 13%. V is TRBV20-1 and J is TRBJ2-1, with 12 bases lining up with TRBD2. The clonotype originates from a man between 18 and 35 years old in good health. Specimen: blood. The CDR3 DNA sequence: TGCAGTGCTTCTACTAGCGGGGGGAACAATGAGCAGTTCTTC. Amino acids: CSASTSGGNNEQFF.